The sequence of this T cell receptor (beta chain) was determined in a study of T-cell memory formation after mild COVID-19. Findings of the study overall: Nothing confirmed that second-wave clones peaking on day 37 were specific for SARS-CoV-2. Later expanders leaned CD4+, whereas clones that contracted between day 15 and 85 were balanced CD4/CD8. Several responding clones turned up in pre-infection memory, indicating that cross-reactive memory may have taken part.

This clonotype was detected many times. Its antigen is undetermined. CDR3 length: 18 residues. The ends lost 2 bases at V and 7 bases at J; junction bases unmatched: 15. Germline values: CDR1 KGHSH, CDR2 LQKENI. TCRdb re-called the 5' RACE reads through MiXCR, storing one row per CDR3 protein. This sample has over 450,000 distinct CDR3 sequences, with 20% found just once. Sequencing was done on a sample of PBMCs or a T cell subset sorted from them (not recorded which). This chain joins TRBV18 and TRBJ2-1; 9 bases line up with TRBD2. This clonotype was sampled from an adult woman who had mild COVID-19 (a few samples of this study predate the infection). Cell type and time point are not known. The CDR3 reads CASSPRSTSGSPSNEQFF. CDR3 in DNA: TGTGCCAGCTCACCAAGGTCAACTAGCGGGTCCCCCTCTAATGAGCAGTTCTTC.